One sample yielded the 8 T cell receptor beta chains listed below, sequenced in a study of TIL therapy for anti-PD-1-resistant metastatic lung cancer. This was the immunoSEQ v3 assay. Sequencing was performed with immunoSEQ multiplex PCR; in TCRdb, only in-frame clones are kept and a portion is missing. The table shows about 59,000 clones, with 81% occurring only once. Described time point: pre-treatment sample, taken before nivolumab and TIL therapy. This material consisted of blood, taken at baseline. These TCRs come from a person between 25 and 79 years old with non-small cell lung cancer.

V gene TRBV5-5 combines with J gene TRBJ2-7; 10 bases fit TRBD2. V lost 1 base to trimming and J lost 4 bases; unmatched junction nucleotides: 5. Germline V lookup: CDR1 SGHKS, CDR2 YYEKEE (reference sequence). The CDR3 is 15 residues long. DNA for the CDR3: TGTGCCAGCAGCTTGACAGCGGGAGGGGGATACGAGCAGTACTTC. It specifies CASSLTAGGGYEQYF.

The V call is TRBV18, the J call TRBJ1-1, with D maybe TRBD1 (5 bases). V was shortened by 5 bases and J by 7 bases, with 11 bases between the two germline ends. Germline lookup yields CDR1 KGHSH and CDR2 LQKENI. The CDR3 is 12 amino acids. In nucleotides, the CDR3 is TGTGCCAGCTCATCGCCGGGACTTGAAGCTTTCTTT. This codes for CASSSPGLEAFF.

This sequence joins TRBV12-3 or TRBV12-4 and TRBJ2-1; 9 bases agree with TRBD2. This CDR3 is 13 amino acids long. The junction had 5 bases not matched to a gene; V was cut back by 6 bases and J by 8 bases. CDR3 loop: CASSSSGSDEQFF. The CDR3 DNA follows: TGTGCCAGCAGCAGTAGCGGGAGCGATGAGCAGTTCTTC.

This rearrangement joins TRBV3-1 (or the pseudogene TRBV3-2) to TRBJ2-7; possible D gene TRBD1, 6 bases. The CDR3 is made up of 13 amino acids. Trimming pared 3 bases from V and 7 bases from J, leaving 13 bases between. From germline, CDR1 is LGHDT and CDR2 YNNKEL (reference sequence). The CDR3 here is CASSHRTGWEQYF. CDR3 nucleotides: TGTGCCAGCAGCCACAGAACAGGGTGGGAGCAGTACTTC.

V and J are TRBV9 and TRBJ1-4; no reliable D call. V gave up 1 base and J gave up 0 bases, with 7 bases separating them. This CDR3 is 15 amino acids long. Germline lookup yields CDR1 SGDLS and CDR2 YYNGEE. The CDR3 sequence: CASSVNSATNEKLFF. In DNA form, the CDR3 reads TGTGCCAGCAGCGTAAACAGTGCAACTAATGAAAAACTGTTTTTT.

This clone occurred a few times. The chain carries TRBV6-2 or TRBV6-3 and TRBJ2-7; the D gene is possibly TRBD2 (7 bases). Trimming left V 5 bases short and J 2 bases short, with 19 bases between. The CDR3 runs to 16 residues. Germline V gives CDR1 MNHEY, CDR2 SVGEGT. This CDR3 reads CASSRLRRGLAYEQYF. In DNA form, the CDR3 reads TGTGCCAGCAGTCGCCTCAGGCGGGGGCTAGCCTACGAGCAGTACTTC.

The chain joins TRBV10-1 to TRBJ2-4; 10 bases are a match to TRBD1. Trimming removed 2 bases from V and 6 bases from J; junction bases left unmatched: 1. CDR1 WNHNN and CDR2 SYGVQD come from the germline V gene (reference sequence). This CDR3 region has 14 residues. The CDR3 region is CASSERDRGNIQYF. In nucleotides, the CDR3 is TGCGCCAGCAGTGAGAGGGACAGGGGAAACATTCAGTACTTC.

The chain is built from TRBV24-1 and TRBJ2-2; D call uncertain. The germline CDR1 and CDR2 sequences are KGHDR and SFDVKD. The CDR3 spans 15 residues. V shed 5 bases and J shed 2 bases, with 11 bases lying between them. The CDR3 DNA reads TGTGCCACCAGTGCAATAGGCATAAACACCGGGGAGCTGTTTTTT. Translating it yields CATSAIGINTGELFF.